One sample yielded the 22 T cell receptor beta chains listed below, sequenced in a study of shared clonotypes between healthy human individuals. The data were produced by immunoSEQ multiplex PCR, yet TCRdb's version contains in-frame clones alone and is incomplete. The table includes 600,000 to 750,000 clones, 80% to 95% detected once. The sample consisted of memory CD8+ T cells from PBMCs. Subset described: CD45RO+ cells pooled with CCR7-negative TemRA cells. These receptors were collected from a man in his late teens or twenties in good health. Some clones in this sample may be carry-over from other donors' samples.

The J gene is TRBJ1-1, the V gene TRBV9, with TRBD1 matching over 8 bases. J lost 1 base, V lost 3 bases, and 5 bases had no gene match. Per germline, CDR1 SGDLS and CDR2 YYNGEE. CDR3 length equals 15 residues. The CDR3 spells CASSARQGTNTEAFF. In nucleotides, the CDR3 is TGTGCCAGCAGCGCCCGACAGGGGACGAACACTGAAGCTTTCTTT.

This chain links TRBV11-2 with TRBJ2-1; D possibly matches TRBD1 or TRBD2 (7 bases each). The V end lost 0 bases, the J end lost 6 bases, and 15 bases lay between the germline ends. The CDR3 has 16 amino acids. The germline gives CDR1 SGHAT, CDR2 FQNNGV. The CDR3 DNA sequence: TGTGCCAGCAGCTTAGATCTGCCCAGGGGGGGCAATGAGCAGTTCTTC. Protein: CASSLDLPRGGNEQFF. Full variable domain (rest looked up from reference TRBV11-2 and TRBJ2-1): EAGVAQSPRYKIIEKRQSVAFWCNPISGHATLYWYQQILGQGPKLLIQFQNNGVVDDSQLPKDRFSAERLKGVDSTLKIQPAKLEDSAVYLCASSLDLPRGGNEQFFGPGTRLTVL.

The chain combines TRBV30 with TRBJ1-3; D possibly corresponds to TRBD1 (6 bases). The CDR3 sequence is 14 residues long. Trimming stripped 4 bases from V and 7 bases from J, with 17 bases between. CDR1 and CDR2 from the germline V gene are GTSNPN and SVGIG (reference sequence). The CDR3 DNA follows: TGTGCCTGGATCGGGGGGGGCTCGAGGAACACCATATATTTT. Translation gives CAWIGGGSRNTIYF.

The V and J genes are TRBV7-9 and TRBJ2-2; TRBD1 matches at 7 bases. V shed 1 base and J 4 bases; nucleotides not matched to a gene: 6. The germline gives CDR1 SEHNR, CDR2 FQNEAQ (reference sequence). The CDR3 is 16 residues long. CDR3 region: CASSLDREGATGELFF. The CDR3 nucleotides read TGTGCCAGCAGCTTAGACAGAGAGGGGGCCACCGGGGAGCTGTTTTTT.

This clone was picked up many times. CDR3 nucleotide sequence: TGTGCCAGCAGTGACAGGGGGAACACTGAAGCTTTCTTT. Protein: CASSDRGNTEAFF. The chain recombines TRBV6-1 with TRBJ1-1, with D perhaps matching TRBD1 (6 bases). Trimming took off 3 bases at V and 1 base at J, with 6 bases between the two ends. The CDR3 consists of 13 residues. CDR1 is MNHNS and CDR2 is SASEGT in the germline V gene.

As to this clone: It differs at one base from a far larger clone, so likely a read error. This chain joins TRBV9 and TRBJ1-1, with D hard to call. Trimming cost V 0 bases and J 2 bases, with 17 bases left between them. The CDR3 extends over 17 amino acids. Per germline, CDR1 SGDLS and CDR2 YYNGEE. This CDR3 is CASSVEWGWGENTEAFF. For the CDR3, the DNA is TGTGCCAGCAGCGTAGAGTGGGGATGGGGTGAAAACACTGAAGCTTTCTTT.

This chain's CDR3 is CASSPRPGDEQYF. CDR3 nucleotide sequence: TGCGCCAGCAGCCCGAGACCGGGGGACGAGCAGTACTTC. The V call is TRBV10-1, the J call TRBJ2-7; perhaps TRBD2 as D (6 bases). Germline CDR1 WNHNN, CDR2 SYGVQD (reference sequence). The CDR3 length is 13 residues. The V gene lost 6 bases and the J gene lost 5 bases, with 14 bases spanning the gap.

The gene calls are TRBV7-8 and TRBJ2-1; D is ambiguous. V dropped 1 base and J dropped 7 bases, with 5 bases sitting between them. The length of the CDR3 is 12 residues. Per germline, CDR1 SGHVS and CDR2 FQNEAQ. This chain's CDR3 is CASSLVGNEQFF. The CDR3 region has the DNA TGTGCCAGCAGCTTAGTGGGAAATGAGCAGTTCTTC.

V gene TRBV27 combines with J gene TRBJ1-5; no clear D gene. Germline CDR1 and CDR2: MNHEY and SMNVEV (reference sequence). V gave up 4 bases and J gave up 7 bases, with 14 bases separating them. CDR3 size: 14 residues. The CDR3 DNA follows: TGTGCCAGCAGTTCGAGACTCCTGAACCAGCCCCAGCATTTT. It codes for CASSSRLLNQPQHF.

V and J are TRBV4-2 and TRBJ1-6, with 7 bases that match TRBD1. The germline CDR1 and CDR2 sequences are LGHNA and YNFKEQ. This CDR3 contains 17 residues. V shed 1 base and J 7 bases; nucleotides not matched to a gene: 10. CDR3 amino acids: CASSQVITGVSNSPLHF. CDR3 nucleotides: TGTGCCAGCAGCCAAGTTATCACAGGGGTTTCAAATTCACCCCTCCACTTT.

CDR3 nucleotides: TGCGCCAGCAGTCTGTCCAGGGCGGACACTGAAGCTTTCTTT. It yields the protein CASSLSRADTEAFF. J is TRBJ1-1 and V is TRBV5-1; D might be TRBD1 (5 bases). Trimming took off 5 bases at V and 3 bases at J, with 14 bases between the two ends. CDR1 and CDR2 (germline): SGHRS, YFSETQ. The CDR3 consists of 14 residues.

The CDR3 sequence is CASSPTAGGNEQFF. The CDR3 coding sequence is TGTGCCAGCAGCCCCACGGCCGGAGGGAATGAGCAGTTCTTC. The V gene is TRBV6-6, the J gene TRBJ2-1; D perhaps matches TRBD2 (6 bases). Trimming stripped 6 bases from V and 7 bases from J, with 16 bases between. Germline CDR1 MNHNY, CDR2 SVGAGI (reference sequence). The CDR3 has 14 amino acids.

The chain has TRBV7-6 and TRBJ2-1; unclear D gene. The length of the CDR3 is 16 residues. Looked up from germline, CDR1 is SGHVS and CDR2 is FNYEAQ. The CDR3 sequence: CATSRWLPSSYNEQFF. The CDR3, as DNA: TGTGCTACAAGCCGCTGGCTACCAAGCTCCTACAATGAGCAGTTCTTC.

This sequence joins TRBV27 and TRBJ1-2; TRBD1 aligns across 9 bases. Germline V gene sequence: CDR1 MNHEY, CDR2 SMNVEV (reference sequence). The ends lost 6 bases at V and 0 bases at J; junction bases unmatched: 11. The CDR3 covers 17 residues. DNA for the CDR3: TGTGCCAGCAGGTCCGGGACAGGGTCCCTCTCTAACTATGGCTACACCTTC. This sequence encodes CASRSGTGSLSNYGYTF.

The chain has TRBV28 and TRBJ2-7, with D possibly being TRBD2 (5 bases). The CDR3 sequence is 15 residues long. V lost 1 base, J lost 2 bases, and 12 bases lay in between. Per germline, CDR1 MDHEN and CDR2 SYDVKM. The CDR3 sequence: CASSLFFGEPYEQYF. The CDR3 DNA is TGTGCCAGCAGTTTATTTTTTGGGGAGCCCTACGAGCAGTACTTC.

This chain connects TRBV27 to TRBJ2-3, with 7 positions matching TRBD2. The germline V gene encodes CDR1 MNHEY and CDR2 SMNVEV (reference sequence). CDR3 length: 15 amino acids. The V gene end was trimmed by 3 bases and the J gene end by 5 bases; junction bases not matched to a gene: 8. This CDR3 reads CASSLGLAAVDTQYF. The DNA of the CDR3 is TGTGCCAGCAGTTTGGGCCTAGCGGCGGTAGATACGCAGTATTTT.

The chain combines TRBV27 with TRBJ2-7, with TRBD2 identical over 9 bases. This CDR3 has 14 residues. Germline V gene sequence: CDR1 MNHEY, CDR2 SMNVEV (reference sequence). V dropped 7 bases and J dropped 5; count of bases not matched to a gene: 9. This chain's CDR3 is CASKTRTSVHEQYF. The CDR3, as DNA: TGTGCCAGCAAAACCCGGACTAGCGTACACGAGCAGTACTTC.

The chain uses TRBV10-3 and TRBJ1-2; a possible D gene is TRBD1 (6 bases). This CDR3 comprises 16 residues. The ends were cut back, 3 bases at V and 4 bases at J, with 18 bases in the middle. Germline assignment: CDR1 ENHRY and CDR2 SYGVKD. The CDR3 sequence is CAISDSTGLVIYGYTF. DNA for the CDR3: TGTGCCATCAGTGACTCAACAGGGTTGGTTATCTATGGCTACACCTTC.

The chain couples TRBV19 to TRBJ2-7, with D unclear. Trimming cost V 3 bases and J 0 bases, with 9 bases left between them. The V gene's germline CDR1 is LNHDA and CDR2 SQIVND (reference sequence). The length of the CDR3 is 14 residues. The CDR3: CASSIAYRSYEQYF. In nucleotides, the CDR3 is TGTGCCAGTAGTATCGCGTACCGCTCCTACGAGCAGTACTTC. The entire variable domain, with the rest obtained from reference TRBV19 and TRBJ2-7, is as follows: DGGITQSPKYLFRKEGQNVTLSCEQNLNHDAMYWYRQDPGQGLRLIYYSQIVNDFQKGDIAEGYSVSREKKESFPLTVTSAQKNPTAFYLCASSIAYRSYEQYFGPGTRLTVT.

This clone was observed a handful of times. The chain is built from TRBV10-3 and TRBJ2-1; D unresolved. Per germline, CDR1 ENHRY and CDR2 SYGVKD. The ends were cut back, 7 bases at V and 5 bases at J, with 12 bases in the middle. The CDR3 runs to 13 residues. CDR3 protein: CAIKKALDNEQFF. CDR3 in DNA: TGTGCCATCAAAAAGGCTCTCGACAATGAGCAGTTCTTC.

This clone was detected a few times. The V and J genes are TRBV9 and TRBJ1-1; no definite D call. This CDR3 region has 14 residues. The germline CDR1 and CDR2 sequences are SGDLS and YYNGEE. V lost 0 bases, J lost 5 bases, and 11 bases lay in between. The CDR3 nucleotides read TGTGCCAGCAGCGTAGAATGGGTGGGTACTGAAGCTTTCTTT. It codes for CASSVEWVGTEAFF. Together with reference TRBV9 and TRBJ1-1, the CDR3 gives the full variable domain: DSGVTQTPKHLITATGQRVTLRCSPRSGDLSVYWYQQSLDQGLQFLIQYYNGEERAKGNILERFSAQQFPDLHSELNLSSLELGDSALYFCASSVEWVGTEAFFGQGTRLTVV.

This rearrangement joins TRBV6-5 to TRBJ1-2; D remains unclear. CDR1 MNHEY and CDR2 SVGAGI come from the germline V gene. The V and J ends lost 7 bases and 6 bases respectively, with 18 bases between them. This CDR3 region has 14 residues. CDR3 protein: CASTPVGSLDGYTF. CDR3 nucleotides: TGTGCCAGCACCCCGGTCGGGTCTTTGGATGGCTACACCTTC.